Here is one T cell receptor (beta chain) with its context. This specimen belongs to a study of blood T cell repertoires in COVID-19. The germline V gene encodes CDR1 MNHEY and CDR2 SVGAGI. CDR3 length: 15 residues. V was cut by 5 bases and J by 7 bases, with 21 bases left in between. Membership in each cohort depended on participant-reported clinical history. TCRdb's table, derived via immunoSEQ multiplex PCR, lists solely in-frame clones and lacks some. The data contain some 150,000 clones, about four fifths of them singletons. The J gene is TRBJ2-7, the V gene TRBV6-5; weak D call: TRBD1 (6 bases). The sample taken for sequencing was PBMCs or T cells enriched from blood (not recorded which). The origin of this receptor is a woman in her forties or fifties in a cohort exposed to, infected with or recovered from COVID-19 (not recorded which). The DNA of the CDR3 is TGTGCCAGCAGTCCCTACGTCGACAGGCGAGGGGAGCAGTACTTC. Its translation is CASSPYVDRRGEQYF.